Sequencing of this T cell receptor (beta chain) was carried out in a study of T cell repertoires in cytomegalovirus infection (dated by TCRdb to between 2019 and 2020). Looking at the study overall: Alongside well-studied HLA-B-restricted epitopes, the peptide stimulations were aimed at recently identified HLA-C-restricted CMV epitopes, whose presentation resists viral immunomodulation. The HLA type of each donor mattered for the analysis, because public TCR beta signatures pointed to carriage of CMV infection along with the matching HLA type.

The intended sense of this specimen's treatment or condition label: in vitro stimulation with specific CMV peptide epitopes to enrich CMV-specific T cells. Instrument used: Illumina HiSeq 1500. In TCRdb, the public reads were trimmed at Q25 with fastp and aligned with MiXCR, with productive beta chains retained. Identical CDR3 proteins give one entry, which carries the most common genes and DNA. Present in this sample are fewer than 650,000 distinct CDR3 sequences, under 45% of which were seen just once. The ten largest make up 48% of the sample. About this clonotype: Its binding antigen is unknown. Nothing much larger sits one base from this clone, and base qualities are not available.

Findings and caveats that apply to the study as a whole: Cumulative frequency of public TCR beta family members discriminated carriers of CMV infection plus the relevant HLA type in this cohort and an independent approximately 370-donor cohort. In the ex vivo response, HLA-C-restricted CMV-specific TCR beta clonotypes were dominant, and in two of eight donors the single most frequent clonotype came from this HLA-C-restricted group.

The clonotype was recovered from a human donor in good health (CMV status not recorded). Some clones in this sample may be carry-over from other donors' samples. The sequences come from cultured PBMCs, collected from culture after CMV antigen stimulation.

The CDR3 reads CASSEGLYQETQYF. The bases read TGTGCCAGCAGTGAGGGCCTGTACCAAGAGACCCAGTACTTC. The chain is made from TRBV6-6 and TRBJ2-5, with TRBD2 as a weak D call on 5 bases. Taken from cysteine to phenylalanine, the CDR3 has 14 residues. The CDR3 DNA has 42 bases and is translated from base 1. V gives up 5 bases and J gives up 0 bases, and the segment between their germline ends measures 10 bases. For CDR1 and CDR2, the germline V gene (reference sequence) lists MNHNY and SVGAGI.